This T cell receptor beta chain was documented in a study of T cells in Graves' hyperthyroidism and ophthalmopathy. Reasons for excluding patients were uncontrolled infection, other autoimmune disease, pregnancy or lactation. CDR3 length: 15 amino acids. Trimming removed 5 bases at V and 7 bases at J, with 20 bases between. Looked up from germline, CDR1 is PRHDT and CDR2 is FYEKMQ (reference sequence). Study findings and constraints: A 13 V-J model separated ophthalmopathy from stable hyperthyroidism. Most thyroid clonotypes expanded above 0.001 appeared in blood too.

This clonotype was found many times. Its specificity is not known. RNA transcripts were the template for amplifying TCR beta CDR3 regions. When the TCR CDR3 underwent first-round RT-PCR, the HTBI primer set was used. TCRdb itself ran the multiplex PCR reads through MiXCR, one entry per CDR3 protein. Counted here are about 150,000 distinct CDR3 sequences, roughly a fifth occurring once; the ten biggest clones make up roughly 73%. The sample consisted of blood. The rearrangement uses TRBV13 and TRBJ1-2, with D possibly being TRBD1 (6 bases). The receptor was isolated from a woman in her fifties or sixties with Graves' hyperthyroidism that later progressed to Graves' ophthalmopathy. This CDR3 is CASSPSMGAKGGYTF. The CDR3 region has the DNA TGTGCCAGCAGCCCCAGTATGGGGGCGAAGGGTGGCTACACCTTC.